This T cell receptor beta chain was documented in a study of CD8 T cells in Susac syndrome. The CDR3 extends over 13 amino acids. Trimming at V came to 6 bases and at J to 6 bases, leaving 7 bases not matched to a gene. RNA in amounts of roughly 0.5 to 1 ug was reverse transcribed with random hexamers. TCRdb reanalysed the immunoSEQ multiplex PCR reads using MiXCR and keeps one entry per CDR3 protein. The sample includes 200,000 to 300,000 distinct CDR3 sequences, 96% of them seen just once. The rearrangement joins TRBV12-3 or TRBV12-4 to TRBJ1-2, with TRBD1 matching 7 bases. The receptor comes from a human donor with Susac syndrome. Input material: CD4+ T cells from PBMCs. Here the CDR3 DNA reads TGTGCCAGCAGGTCGACAGGGCCGAATGGCTACACCTTC. Residues: CASRSTGPNGYTF.